The 11 T cell receptor beta chains below were found in one sample sequenced in a study of blood T cell repertoires in COVID-19. Data came from immunoSEQ multiplex PCR; TCRdb stores just in-frame clones and leaves some out. The table records about 310,000 clones, roughly 90% of them present only once. Material for sequencing was peripheral blood. The receptors stem from a woman aged 40 to 50 with COVID-19, enrolled during active disease.

This chain uses TRBV19 with TRBJ1-1, with D unresolved. Germline V gene lookup returns CDR1 LNHDA and CDR2 SQIVND (reference sequence). The CDR3 sequence is 14 residues long. The V end was cut by 1 base, the J end by 4 bases, with 10 bases between. DNA for the CDR3: TGTGCCAGTAGTATAGGGCTTTTTTCCACTGAAGCTTTCTTT. It codes for CASSIGLFSTEAFF.

The chain couples TRBV11-2 to TRBJ2-5, with TRBD1 matching over 8 bases. Germline loops: CDR1 SGHAT, CDR2 FQNNGV. The ends lost 5 bases at V and 2 bases at J; junction bases unmatched: 4. CDR3 length: 14 amino acids. DNA for the CDR3: TGTGCCAGCAGCGTATACAGGGGGCAAGAGACCCAGTACTTC. Amino acid sequence: CASSVYRGQETQYF.

The rearrangement links TRBV6-1 to TRBJ2-1; 7 bases align to TRBD1. Trimming took 4 bases from V and 5 from J; bases not matched to a gene: 11. The CDR3 contains 16 residues. Germline V gene sequence: CDR1 MNHNS, CDR2 SASEGT. The CDR3 region is CASSAFGDSPNNEQFF. The CDR3 coding sequence is TGTGCCAGCAGTGCTTTCGGGGACAGCCCAAACAATGAGCAGTTCTTC.

J is TRBJ1-5 and V is TRBV28; 11 bases agree with TRBD1. Trimming at V came to 3 bases and at J to 2 bases, leaving 6 bases not matched to a gene. Germline CDR1 MDHEN, CDR2 SYDVKM. CDR3 length: 17 residues. CDR3 amino acids: CASSFWDRGRGNQPQHF. In DNA form, the CDR3 reads TGTGCCAGCAGTTTTTGGGACAGGGGGAGAGGCAATCAGCCCCAGCATTTT.

The chain joins TRBV27 to TRBJ2-7; D is unresolved. CDR3 size: 14 residues. V shed 2 bases and J shed 2 bases, with 10 bases lying between them. Germline V CDR1 and CDR2: MNHEY, SMNVEV (reference sequence). CDR3 sequence reads: CASSLEAGAYEQYF. The CDR3 DNA sequence: TGTGCCAGCAGTTTAGAGGCCGGCGCCTACGAGCAGTACTTC.

This chain joins TRBV15 and TRBJ2-5; 9 bases align to TRBD1. The CDR3 has 15 residues. The germline V gene has CDR1 LNHNV and CDR2 YYDKDF (reference sequence). V was pared by 5 bases and J by 2 bases, with 6 bases of the junction left unmatched. The CDR3 nucleotides read TGTGCCACCAGCTACTTCGGACAGGGGCAAGAGACCCAGTACTTC. It is translated as CATSYFGQGQETQYF. Full variable domain (outside the CDR3, taken from reference TRBV15 and TRBJ2-5): DAMVIQNPRYQVTQFGKPVTLSCSQTLNHNVMYWYQQKSSQAPKLLFHYYDKDFNNEADTPDNFQSRRPNTSFCFLDIRSPGLGDTAMYLCATSYFGQGQETQYFGPGTRLLVL.

Here the CDR3 DNA reads TGTGCCAGCAGTGACAGGGCCTATAGCAATCAGCCCCAGCATTTT. This encodes CASSDRAYSNQPQHF. The V and J genes are TRBV2 and TRBJ1-5; D might be TRBD1 (5 bases). The CDR3 is 15 amino acids. V gave up 3 bases and J gave up 0 bases, with 9 bases separating them. Germline lookup yields CDR1 SNHLY and CDR2 FYNNEI.

The rearrangement joins TRBV9 to TRBJ1-5; the D gene is possibly TRBD1 (6 bases). Germline lookup yields CDR1 SGDLS and CDR2 YYNGEE. Trimming cost V 3 bases and J 3 bases, with 10 bases left between them. This CDR3 contains 14 residues. This CDR3 is CASSGTEYNQPQHF. CDR3 nucleotides: TGTGCCAGCAGCGGGACAGAATACAATCAGCCCCAGCATTTT.

The chain recombines TRBV7-3 with TRBJ2-3; TRBD1 agrees at 9 bases. The CDR3 sequence is 15 residues long. Germline V gene sequence: CDR1 SGHTA, CDR2 FQGTGA. With 3 bases clipped from V and 4 bases from J, the junction kept 5 bases outside the gene matches. The CDR3 coding sequence is TGTGCCAGCAGCTTCCCGGGACAGGGTGCAGATACGCAGTATTTT. This translates into CASSFPGQGADTQYF.

The chain links TRBV6-2 or TRBV6-3 to TRBJ2-5; D might be TRBD1 (6 bases). V was pared by 5 bases and J by 2 bases, with 12 bases between. The CDR3 extends over 14 amino acids. Germline V CDR1 and CDR2: MNHEY, SVGEGT. The CDR3 DNA reads TGTGCCAGCAGTGGTTGGACAGAACAAGAGACCCAGTACTTC. It encodes CASSGWTEQETQYF.

V gene TRBV5-6 combines with J gene TRBJ2-3; maybe TRBD2 (5 bases). Looked up from germline, CDR1 is SGHDT and CDR2 is YYEEEE. V was cut by 3 bases and J by 2 bases, with 16 bases left in between. The CDR3 has 16 residues. The CDR3 sequence: CASSWASQIYTDTQYF. The CDR3, as DNA: TGTGCCAGCAGCTGGGCTAGCCAGATATACACAGATACGCAGTATTTT.